This TCR beta chain was sequenced during a study of blood T cell repertoires in COVID-19. Study summary: The origin of the acute and convalescent COVID-19 samples was the United States, Italy and Spain. From T cells, B-cell-depleted T cells, or PBMCs came the material, which was cDNA or gDNA.

The CDR3 runs to 15 residues. Germline CDR1 and CDR2: SSHAT and FNYEAQ (reference sequence). V lost 5 bases, J lost 0 bases, and 13 bases lay in between. Seattle's enrolled individuals joined amid active infection and were then monitored longitudinally. Data came from immunoSEQ multiplex PCR; TCRdb stores just in-frame clones and leaves some out. The data contain 150,000 to 200,000 clones, roughly 84% of them seen just once; the ten biggest clones take up roughly 7.2%. This clonotype was obtained from a woman in her 40s with COVID-19, enrolled during active disease. The genes are TRBV7-7 and TRBJ2-5; D is unclear. Material for sequencing was peripheral blood. The DNA for the CDR3 is TGTGCCAGCAGCCCTTCGTCCCTGTACCAAGAGACCCAGTACTTC. Encoded protein: CASSPSSLYQETQYF.